The 26 T cell receptor beta chains presented below share a single source sample, sequenced in a study of early T cells in non-severe SARS-CoV-2 infection. From the 5' RACE reads, TCRdb called clonotypes with MiXCR, one entry per CDR3 protein. The sample shows tens of thousands of distinct CDR3 sequences, about 16% of them seen only once. The sample was whole blood. All receptors come from an adult who was a healthcare worker with PCR-confirmed SARS-CoV-2 infection or an uninfected control (not recorded which).

This clonotype was counted only a few times. The rearrangement joins TRBV6-2 or TRBV6-3 to TRBJ2-2, with D unresolved. The CDR3 contains 14 residues. The germline V and J ends were trimmed by 2 bases and 4 bases, with 8 bases remaining between them. Germline CDR1 and CDR2: MNHEY and SVGEGT. The CDR3 coding sequence is TGTGCCAGCAGTTACCCCGGTCGCACCGGGGAGCTGTTTTTT. This sequence encodes CASSYPGRTGELFF.

The chain recombines TRBV12-3 or TRBV12-4 with TRBJ2-7; maybe TRBD1 (6 bases). Trimming cost V 0 bases and J 10 bases, with 16 bases left between them. This CDR3 is built from 14 residues. The CDR3 loop is CASSLARQTGLQYF. The CDR3 DNA reads TGTGCCAGCAGTTTAGCGCGACAAACAGGGCTCCAGTACTTC.

V is TRBV20-1 and J is TRBJ2-1; D not certain. The V end lost 6 bases, the J end lost 0 bases, and 15 bases lay between the germline ends. The CDR3 runs 15 residues. Germline V gene lookup returns CDR1 DFQATT and CDR2 SNEGSKA (reference sequence). CDR3 loop: CSANKRRSSYNEQFF. The CDR3 DNA sequence: TGCAGTGCCAACAAGCGTAGGAGCTCCTACAATGAGCAGTTCTTC.

The CDR3 DNA reads as TGTGCCAGCAGCCAAAGAGCGGGCAGCGTATATGGCTACACCTTC. This gives the protein CASSQRAGSVYGYTF. V is TRBV7-8 and J is TRBJ1-2; no firm D call. Trimming cost V 5 bases and J 5 bases, with 18 bases left between them. Germline V gene data show CDR1 as SGHVS and CDR2 as FQNEAQ. This CDR3 spans 15 amino acids.

V is TRBV28 and J is TRBJ2-1; D not resolved. CDR3 size: 12 residues. Per the germline V gene, CDR1 is MDHEN and CDR2 is SYDVKM. The ends were cut back, 7 bases at V and 6 bases at J, with 10 bases in the middle. In DNA form, the CDR3 reads TGTGCCAGCAAAGTTTTAGGCAATGAGCAGTTCTTC. Translation gives CASKVLGNEQFF. The full variable domain, with the rest looked up from reference TRBV28 and TRBJ2-1, is DVKVTQSSRYLVKRTGEKVFLECVQDMDHENMFWYRQDPGLGLRLIYFSYDVKMKEKGDIPEGYSVSREKKERFSLILESASTNQTSMYLCASKVLGNEQFFGPGTRLTVL.

At least ten counts were recorded for this clonotype. The genes are TRBV6-2 or TRBV6-3 and TRBJ1-1; 7 nucleotides agree with TRBD1. The germline gives CDR1 MNHEY, CDR2 SVGEGT. Trimming cost V 8 bases and J 7 bases; bases outside gene matches: 7. This CDR3 spans 12 amino acids. The CDR3 loop is CASGRQGYEAFF. Written as DNA, the CDR3 is TGTGCCAGCGGGCGACAGGGCTATGAAGCTTTCTTT.

The chain joins TRBV5-1 to TRBJ1-2, with D perhaps TRBD1 (5 bases). The length of the CDR3 is 16 residues. V was clipped by 4 bases and J by 3 bases, with 19 bases between them. CDR1 and CDR2 from the germline V gene are SGHRS and YFSETQ. The CDR3 spells CASSANPGRNYYGYTF. CDR3 bases: TGCGCCAGCAGCGCCAATCCGGGACGGAATTACTATGGCTACACCTTC.

The chain employs TRBV7-9 and TRBJ2-2; 9 nucleotides line up with TRBD1. Germline CDR1 and CDR2: SEHNR and FQNEAQ (reference sequence). Trimming took 1 base from V and 4 from J; bases not matched to a gene: 1. CDR3 length equals 15 residues. DNA for the CDR3: TGTGCCAGCAGCTTAGGGGACAGGGCCACCGGGGAGCTGTTTTTT. It specifies CASSLGDRATGELFF.

Written as DNA, the CDR3 is TGTGCCAGCAGGACACTCTACGAGCAGTACTTC. Amino acids: CASRTLYEQYF. This chain joins TRBV28 and TRBJ2-7; D is unresolved. The CDR3 has 11 residues. CDR1 is MDHEN, CDR2 SYDVKM, per germline. Trimming took off 6 bases at V and 3 bases at J, with 6 bases between the two ends.

This clonotype came up a few times. CDR3 nucleotides: TGCAGTGCTACGGACAGGGAGGTCGGGGAGCTGTTTTTT. Translated: CSATDREVGELFF. This chain connects TRBV20-1 to TRBJ2-2, with TRBD1 matching over 8 bases. CDR3 length: 13 amino acids. Germline V gene sequence: CDR1 DFQATT, CDR2 SNEGSKA (reference sequence). Trimming cost V 4 bases and J 7 bases; bases outside gene matches: 5.

The V and J genes are TRBV7-9 and TRBJ1-1; D is uncertain. The CDR3 runs to 12 residues. The germline gives CDR1 SEHNR, CDR2 FQNEAQ (reference sequence). V was clipped by 0 bases and J by 11 bases, with 10 bases between them. In nucleotides, the CDR3 is TGTGCCAGCAGCTTAGCGGGCCATGGGGCTTTCTTT. Translating gives CASSLAGHGAFF.

This clonotype was counted ten times or more. The CDR3 spells CASSLNPSVLSNNEQFF. For the CDR3, the DNA is TGTGCCAGCAGCCTAAACCCCTCGGTACTTTCGAACAATGAGCAGTTCTTC. The rearrangement links TRBV7-6 to TRBJ2-1; D is undetermined. Between the trimmed V and J ends, which lost 5 bases and 5 bases, there was a span of 22 bases. Germline V CDR1 and CDR2: SGHVS, FNYEAQ. This CDR3 comprises 17 residues.

This clonotype was detected many times. This chain links TRBV9 with TRBJ2-3; TRBD1 might be the D (5 bases). V lost 6 bases to trimming and J lost 2 bases, with 13 bases between them. The CDR3 spans 14 residues. Germline-derived CDR1 and CDR2 are SGDLS and YYNGEE. The chain's CDR3 is CASTPIRATDTQYF. In DNA, the CDR3 is TGTGCCAGCACCCCAATCAGGGCCACAGATACGCAGTATTTT.

There are a few counts of this clonotype. V usage is TRBV12-5 and J usage is TRBJ2-3; 8 nucleotides match TRBD2. Looked up from germline, CDR1 is LGHNT and CDR2 is FRNRAP. This CDR3 region has 16 residues. V lost 1 base and J lost 0; bases outside the gene matches: 3. CDR3 in DNA: TGTGCTAGTGGTTTGGGTACTAGCGGTAGCACAGATACGCAGTATTTT. It is translated as CASGLGTSGSTDTQYF.

V and J are TRBV2 and TRBJ2-1; D remains ambiguous. Germline loops: CDR1 SNHLY, CDR2 FYNNEI. Trimming left V 8 bases short and J 2 bases short, with 10 bases between. This CDR3 region has 13 residues. The CDR3 spells CASQAATYNEQFF. DNA for the CDR3: TGTGCCAGCCAGGCTGCCACCTACAATGAGCAGTTCTTC.

By its share, this clonotype is medium-sized. V is TRBV19 and J is TRBJ2-1; 12 bases are shared with TRBD2. The J segment lost 0 bases and the V segment lost 6 bases, leaving 6 bases of the junction unmatched. Germline V gene sequence: CDR1 LNHDA, CDR2 SQIVND (reference sequence). The CDR3 covers 17 residues. CDR3 sequence reads: CASSSSGRVSSYNEQFF. The CDR3 region has the DNA TGTGCCAGTAGCTCTAGCGGGAGGGTAAGCTCCTACAATGAGCAGTTCTTC.

This clonotype has ten or more counts. This chain joins TRBV10-3 and TRBJ1-2, with TRBD1 matching 9 bases. Germline lookup yields CDR1 ENHRY and CDR2 SYGVKD. The CDR3 is 14 amino acids. The V segment lost 2 bases and the J segment 5 bases; nucleotides outside the gene matches: 3. DNA for the CDR3: TGTGCCATCAGTGAGGGGACAGGGACTTATGGCTACACCTTC. It is translated as CAISEGTGTYGYTF.

This clonotype was detected a few times. In DNA, the CDR3 is TGCGCCAGCAGCCTAGAAACGGCTAGTAACAATGAGCAGTTCTTC. The encoded protein is CASSLETASNNEQFF. V gene TRBV5-1 combines with J gene TRBJ2-1; D is undetermined. The CDR3 consists of 15 residues. CDR1 and CDR2 from the germline V gene are SGHRS and YFSETQ. Trimming left V 4 bases short and J 5 bases short, with 16 bases between.

In this sample, this clonotype turned up a few times. The V and J genes are TRBV12-3 or TRBV12-4 and TRBJ1-2; D remains unclear. The V end was cut by 4 bases, the J end by 7 bases, with 25 bases between. The CDR3 extends over 17 amino acids. The CDR3 loop reads CASSSSYNSVWRGGYTF. CDR3 in DNA: TGTGCCAGCAGTTCCTCCTACAACTCAGTATGGAGAGGTGGCTACACCTTC.

The V gene is TRBV6-2 or TRBV6-3, the J gene TRBJ1-1; possibly TRBD1 for D (5 bases). Looked up from germline, CDR1 is MNHEY and CDR2 is SVGEGT. V lost 3 bases and J 6 bases, leaving 17 bases between the germline ends. This CDR3 is built from 15 residues. The CDR3 is CASSYAGHVPSEAFF. CDR3 coding DNA: TGTGCCAGCAGTTATGCCGGACATGTTCCATCTGAAGCTTTCTTT.

The chain employs TRBV5-1 and TRBJ1-1; 11 nucleotides line up with TRBD1. The trim removed 4 bases at V and 6 bases at J, leaving 8 bases unmatched. CDR3 length: 15 amino acids. Germline values: CDR1 SGHRS, CDR2 YFSETQ. The CDR3, as DNA: TGCGCCAGCAGCGGGGGACAGGGGGGACCCCCTGAAGCTTTCTTT. It encodes CASSGGQGGPPEAFF.

This clonotype was observed a few times. The chain combines TRBV20-1 with TRBJ1-3; D is uncertain. CDR1 and CDR2 from the germline V gene are DFQATT and SNEGSKA (reference sequence). V gave up 6 bases and J gave up 0 bases, with 12 bases separating them. The CDR3 is 14 residues long. The chain's CDR3 is CSAEPGNSGNTIYF. As DNA, the CDR3 is TGCAGTGCCGAGCCGGGGAACTCTGGAAACACCATATATTTT.

This clonotype was found a few times. The rearrangement links TRBV6-2 or TRBV6-3 to TRBJ2-5; D remains unclear. The CDR3 is 13 residues long. The germline gives CDR1 MNHEY, CDR2 SVGEGT. V gave up 7 bases and J gave up 4 bases, with 13 bases separating them. CDR3 nucleotides: TGTGCCAGCACCCCAAGGAGAACAGAGACCCAGTACTTC. This codes for CASTPRRTETQYF.

A single count supports this clonotype. V is TRBV14 and J is TRBJ2-7; D is unresolved. Germline CDR1 is SGHDN and CDR2 is FVKESK. CDR3 length: 13 residues. V was clipped by 8 bases and J by 0 bases, with 11 bases between them. The CDR3 DNA reads as TGTGCCAGCGGGAAGGACCTCTCCTACGAGCAGTACTTC. Protein product: CASGKDLSYEQYF.

Only a few counts were recorded for this clonotype. The V call is TRBV6-5, the J call TRBJ2-5, with 7 positions matching TRBD2. Germline assignment: CDR1 MNHEY and CDR2 SVGAGI. The length of the CDR3 is 16 residues. The V and J ends lost 0 bases and 5 bases, in that order; junction bases with no gene match: 9. The CDR3 DNA follows: TGTGCCAGCAGTTACTCGATGTTTCGCGGGAGTGAGACCCAGTACTTC. Amino acid sequence: CASSYSMFRGSETQYF.

The V and J genes are TRBV7-9 and TRBJ2-3; 7 bases agree with TRBD1. J gave up 4 bases and V 5 bases, and 9 bases lay outside the gene matches. Germline V gene lookup returns CDR1 SEHNR and CDR2 FQNEAQ (reference sequence). The CDR3 is made up of 15 amino acids. The CDR3 DNA is TGTGCCAGCAGCCCAGACAGGGTATCGGCAGATACGCAGTATTTT. It translates to CASSPDRVSADTQYF.